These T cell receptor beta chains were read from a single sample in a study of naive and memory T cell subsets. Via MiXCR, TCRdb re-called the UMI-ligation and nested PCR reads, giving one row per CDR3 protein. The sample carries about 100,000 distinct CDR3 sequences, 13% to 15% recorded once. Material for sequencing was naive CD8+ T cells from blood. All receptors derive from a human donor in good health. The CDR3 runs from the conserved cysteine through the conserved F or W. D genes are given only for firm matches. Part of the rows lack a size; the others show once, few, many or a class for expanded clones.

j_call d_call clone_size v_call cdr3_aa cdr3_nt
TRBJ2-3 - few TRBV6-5 CASRPTLTDTQYF TGTGCCAGCAGGCCGACCCTGACAGATACGCAGTATTTT
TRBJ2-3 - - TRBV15 CATSAEPGPFPTDTQYF TGTGCCACCAGCGCGGAACCGGGCCCATTCCCCACAGATACGCAGTATTTT
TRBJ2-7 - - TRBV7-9 CASSSPRDYEQYF TGTGCCAGCAGCTCCCCCCGGGACTACGAGCAGTACTTC
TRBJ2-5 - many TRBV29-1 CSVEKEYQETQYF TGCAGCGTTGAAAAGGAGTACCAAGAGACCCAGTACTTC
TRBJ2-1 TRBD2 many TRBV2 CASSEFAGGYNEQFF TGTGCCAGCAGTGAATTCGCGGGAGGGTACAATGAGCAGTTCTTC
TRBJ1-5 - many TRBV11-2 CASSAPGQPQHF TGTGCCAGCAGCGCCCCCGGCCAGCCCCAGCATTTT
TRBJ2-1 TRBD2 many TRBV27 CASSLAGGPNEQFF TGTGCCAGCAGTCTAGCGGGGGGACCCAATGAGCAGTTCTTC
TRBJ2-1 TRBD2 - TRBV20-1 CSAREGRGGSYNEQFF TGCAGTGCTAGAGAAGGCCGCGGGGGCTCCTACAATGAGCAGTTCTTC
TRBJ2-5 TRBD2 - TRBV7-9 CASSITTIAGVETQYF TGTGCCAGCAGCATAACCACAATAGCGGGAGTGGAGACCCAGTACTTC
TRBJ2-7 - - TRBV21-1 CASSKALLFHEQYF TGTGCCAGCAGCAAAGCGTTGTTATTCCACGAGCAGTACTTC
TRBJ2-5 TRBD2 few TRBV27 CASSLYSGGPQETQYF TGTGCCAGCAGTTTATATAGCGGGGGTCCTCAAGAGACCCAGTACTTC
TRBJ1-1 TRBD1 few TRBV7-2 CASSWTGEEKAFF TGTGCCAGCAGCTGGACAGGGGAAGAGAAAGCTTTCTTT
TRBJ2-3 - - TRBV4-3 CASSQDRVSLSTDTQYF TGCGCCAGCAGCCAAGATCGCGTCTCCTTGAGCACAGATACGCAGTATTTT
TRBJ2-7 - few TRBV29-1 CSARDNYEQYF TGCAGCGCCCGGGACAACTACGAGCAGTACTTC
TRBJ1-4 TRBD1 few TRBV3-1 CASSQDEGTANEKLFF TGTGCCAGCAGCCAAGATGAGGGGACAGCTAATGAAAAACTGTTTTTT
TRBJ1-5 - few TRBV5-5 CASSFDSQNQPQHF TGTGCCAGCAGCTTTGACAGTCAAAATCAGCCCCAGCATTTT
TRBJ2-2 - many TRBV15 CATSRDGISGVTGELFF TGTGCCACCAGCAGAGATGGGATTTCGGGAGTTACCGGGGAGCTGTTTTTT
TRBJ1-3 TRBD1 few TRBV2 CASSPDRGPGNTIYF TGTGCCAGCAGCCCTGACAGGGGGCCGGGAAACACCATATATTTT
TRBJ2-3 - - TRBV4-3 CASSQKGGDTQYF TGCGCCAGCAGCCAGAAAGGGGGGGATACGCAGTATTTT
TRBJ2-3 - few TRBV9 CASSVEGGAGSSTDTQYF TGTGCCAGCAGCGTAGAGGGGGGGGCAGGAAGTAGCACAGATACGCAGTATTTT
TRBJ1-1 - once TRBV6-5 CASKAGQMNTEAFF TGTGCCAGCAAAGCAGGGCAAATGAACACTGAAGCTTTCTTT
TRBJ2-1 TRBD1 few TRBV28 CASSSNAGTEINEQFF TGTGCCAGCAGTTCGAACGCCGGGACAGAGATCAATGAGCAGTTCTTC
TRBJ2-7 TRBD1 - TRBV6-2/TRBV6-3 CASSLTGTGVEQYF TGTGCCAGCAGCCTGACGGGGACAGGGGTTGAGCAGTACTTC
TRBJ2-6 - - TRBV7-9 CASSSFNSGANVLTF TGTGCCAGCAGCTCGTTTAACTCTGGGGCCAACGTCCTGACTTTC
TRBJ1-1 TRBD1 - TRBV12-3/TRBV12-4 CASSSFDKDRGAFF TGTGCCAGCAGTTCCTTCGATAAGGACAGGGGGGCTTTCTTT
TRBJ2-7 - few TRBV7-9 CASSPYEEHSYEQYF TGTGCCAGCAGCCCCTATGAGGAGCACTCCTACGAGCAGTACTTC
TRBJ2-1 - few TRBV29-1 CSVDGQTDLYNEQFF TGCAGCGTTGACGGACAGACTGACCTCTACAATGAGCAGTTCTTC
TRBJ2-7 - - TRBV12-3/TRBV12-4 CASSLEQGYEQYF TGTGCCAGCAGTTTGGAGCAGGGCTACGAGCAGTACTTC
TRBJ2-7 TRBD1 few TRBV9 CASSAGTGPYEQYF TGTGCCAGCAGCGCCGGGACAGGCCCCTACGAGCAGTACTTC
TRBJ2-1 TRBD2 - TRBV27 CASSVLAGGLNEQFF TGTGCCAGCAGCGTCCTAGCGGGAGGGCTGAATGAGCAGTTCTTC
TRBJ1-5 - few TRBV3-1 CASSQGDSNQPQHF TGTGCCAGCAGCCAAGGGGACAGCAATCAGCCCCAGCATTTT
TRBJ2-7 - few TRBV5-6 CASNPAVTYEQYF TGTGCCAGCAACCCCGCAGTAACCTACGAGCAGTACTTC
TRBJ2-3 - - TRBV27 CASSPNLRGDTQYF TGTGCCAGCAGTCCCAACCTGAGAGGGGATACGCAGTATTTT